The clone carrying this T cell receptor (beta chain) was counted a few times. Its matching antigen is unknown. The 5'RACE method, run with constant-segment primers, produced TCR alpha and TCR beta cDNA libraries (carrying sample barcodes and UMIs). TCRdb fed the 5' RACE reads into MiXCR, producing one record per CDR3 protein. The data show roughly 300,000 distinct CDR3 sequences, 15% to 20% seen once. The entry originates in a study of T-cell memory formation after mild COVID-19. Study information: TCR clusters were largely donor specific. General study points: Contracting CD4+ clones lay largely in CM and EM, with CD8+ ones residing in EMRA. Later expanders leaned CD4+, whereas day 15 to 85 contracting clones were balanced CD4/CD8.

The ends were cut back, 0 bases at V and 1 base at J, with 9 bases in the middle. There are 15 residues in the CDR3. Looked up from germline, CDR1 is MNHEY and CDR2 is SVGAGI. What was sequenced was PBMCs or a T cell subset sorted from them (not recorded which). V is TRBV6-5 and J is TRBJ2-5; TRBD2 might be the D (6 bases). This receptor was identified in a man aged 18 to 30 who had mild COVID-19 (a few samples of this study predate the infection). Cell type and time point are not known. CDR3 bases: TGTGCCAGCAGTTACTCGAACGGGGGCCAAGAGACCCAGTACTTC. Translated: CASSYSNGGQETQYF.